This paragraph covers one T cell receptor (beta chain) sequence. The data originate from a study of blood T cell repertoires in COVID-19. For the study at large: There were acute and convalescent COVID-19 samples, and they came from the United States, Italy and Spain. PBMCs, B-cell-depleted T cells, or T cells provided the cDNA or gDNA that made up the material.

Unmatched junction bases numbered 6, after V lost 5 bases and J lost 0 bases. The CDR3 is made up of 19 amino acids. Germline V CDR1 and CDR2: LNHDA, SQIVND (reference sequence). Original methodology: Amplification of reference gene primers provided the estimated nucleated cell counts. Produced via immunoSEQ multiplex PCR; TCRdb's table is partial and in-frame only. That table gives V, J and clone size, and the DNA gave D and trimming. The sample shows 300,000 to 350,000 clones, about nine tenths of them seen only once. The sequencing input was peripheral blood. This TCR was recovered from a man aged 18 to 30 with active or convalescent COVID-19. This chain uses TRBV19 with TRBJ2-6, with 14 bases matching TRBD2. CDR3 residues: CASSPGLAGGHSGANVLTF. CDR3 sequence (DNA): TGTGCCAGTAGTCCCGGACTAGCGGGGGGCCACTCTGGGGCCAACGTCCTGACTTTC. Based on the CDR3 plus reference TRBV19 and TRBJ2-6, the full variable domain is DGGITQSPKYLFRKEGQNVTLSCEQNLNHDAMYWYRQDPGQGLRLIYYSQIVNDFQKGDIAEGYSVSREKKESFPLTVTSAQKNPTAFYLCASSPGLAGGHSGANVLTFGAGSRLTVL.